A single sample is the source of the 20 T cell receptor beta chains below, sequenced in a study of cytomegalovirus exposure and HLA in healthy donors. This PCR relied on a set of 60 Vbeta primers and 13 Jbeta primers. The method was immunoSEQ multiplex PCR; TCRdb's version includes in-frame clones alone and lacks a portion of them. The sample includes around 150,000 clones, roughly three quarters of them seen just once. Sequenced input: PBMCs. These TCRs come from a male donor in good health and CMV-seropositive.

Note on this clone: At one end, the junction sequence differs from germline, possibly due to a read error. The chain links TRBV7-9 to TRBJ1-4; 9 bases align to TRBD1. Germline-derived CDR1 and CDR2 are SEHNR and FQNEAQ (reference sequence). CDR3 length equals 15 residues. The CDR3 DNA follows: TGTTCCAGCAGCTTAAACAGGGGGCGAGGAGAAAAACTGTTTTTT. Its protein product is CSSSLNRGRGEKLFF.

This clone was seen just once. The chain combines TRBV19 with TRBJ2-1; D not resolved. Germline assignment: CDR1 LNHDA and CDR2 SQIVND (reference sequence). Trimming took off 3 bases at V and 0 bases at J, with 12 bases between the two ends. The CDR3 runs 16 residues. The CDR3 region has the DNA TGTGCCAGTAGTATTGGTCAGTCTAGCTCCTACAATGAGCAGTTCTTC. Amino acids: CASSIGQSSSYNEQFF.

V and J are TRBV5-1 and TRBJ2-1, with no clear D. From germline, CDR1 is SGHRS and CDR2 YFSETQ. The V end was cut by 1 base, the J end by 4 bases, with 12 bases between. The CDR3 has 15 residues. The CDR3 sequence: CASSLYSRPYNEQFF. The CDR3 DNA follows: TGCGCCAGCAGCTTGTACAGCCGCCCGTACAATGAGCAGTTCTTC.

In this sample, this clone turned up a few times. This chain links TRBV5-1 with TRBJ1-1, with TRBD1 matching over 8 bases. The CDR3 is made up of 16 amino acids. Germline V lookup: CDR1 SGHRS, CDR2 YFSETQ. J gave up 3 bases and V 3 bases, and 10 bases lay outside the gene matches. The CDR3 DNA reads TGCGCCAGCAGCTATGCAGGGGGCGTCTTGGACACTGAAGCTTTCTTT. Translation gives CASSYAGGVLDTEAFF.

V gene TRBV7-6 combines with J gene TRBJ2-2; the D is unclear. V was shortened by 5 bases and J by 6 bases, with 7 bases between the two germline ends. The CDR3 is 12 residues long. Per germline, CDR1 SGHVS and CDR2 FNYEAQ. The CDR3 is CASSPPAGELFF. The CDR3, as DNA: TGTGCCAGCAGCCCTCCTGCCGGGGAGCTGTTTTTT.

The CDR3 loop is CASSLAGDSITRGYTF. CDR3 in DNA: TGCGCCAGCAGCTTGGCAGGGGATTCAATTACGCGGGGCTACACCTTC. The chain has TRBV5-1 and TRBJ1-2, with D possibly matching TRBD1 (6 bases). There are 16 residues in the CDR3. Germline V CDR1 and CDR2: SGHRS, YFSETQ. V dropped 0 bases and J dropped 8 bases, with 20 bases sitting between them.

The chain joins TRBV15 to TRBJ1-6, with D unclear. This CDR3 region has 17 residues. Germline V gives CDR1 LNHNV, CDR2 YYDKDF (reference sequence). V shed 5 bases and J shed 9 bases, with 23 bases lying between them. CDR3 amino acids: CATSGGRGGLRGSPLHF. The CDR3, as DNA: TGTGCCACCAGCGGCGGTCGCGGAGGGCTGAGAGGTTCACCCCTCCACTTT.

V usage is TRBV7-9 and J usage is TRBJ1-5; unclear D gene. Trimming took 1 base from V and 0 from J, leaving 4 bases between them. Per the germline V gene, CDR1 is SEHNR and CDR2 is FQNEAQ (reference sequence). The CDR3 is 14 residues long. The CDR3 protein is CASSLDSSNQPQHF. The CDR3, as DNA: TGTGCCAGCAGCTTAGACAGTAGCAATCAGCCCCAGCATTTT. The variable domain in full, completed from reference TRBV7-9 and TRBJ1-5, reads DTGVSQNPRHKITKRGQNVTFRCDPISEHNRLYWYRQTLGQGPEFLTYFQNEAQLEKSRLLSDRFSAERPKGSFSTLEIQRTEQGDSAMYLCASSLDSSNQPQHFGDGTRLSIL.

This chain links TRBV9 with TRBJ1-4, with D unresolved. Between the trimmed V and J ends, which lost 7 bases and 0 bases, there was a span of 13 bases. The CDR3 contains 15 residues. Germline V gives CDR1 SGDLS, CDR2 YYNGEE. The CDR3 DNA is TGTGCCAGCTCTAGACGGGGTTCAACTAATGAAAAACTGTTTTTT. Its protein is CASSRRGSTNEKLFF.

The chain is built from TRBV5-1 and TRBJ2-3, with TRBD2 as a possible D gene (5 bases). V lost 4 bases, J lost 6 bases, and 15 bases lay in between. The CDR3 runs 14 residues. Germline CDR1 is SGHRS and CDR2 is YFSETQ. The CDR3 DNA follows: TGCGCCAGCAGCCCGACCCGAGGGCTGGATACGCAGTATTTT. Its protein product is CASSPTRGLDTQYF. Based on the CDR3 plus reference TRBV5-1 and TRBJ2-3, the full variable domain is KAGVTQTPRYLIKTRGQQVTLSCSPISGHRSVSWYQQTPGQGLQFLFEYFSETQRNKGNFPGRFSGRQFSNSRSEMNVSTLELGDSALYLCASSPTRGLDTQYFGPGTRLTVL.

The chain combines TRBV11-2 with TRBJ2-4; TRBD2 is a possible D gene (6 bases). V lost 1 base to trimming and J lost 16 bases, with 20 bases between them. CDR3 length: 14 residues. Germline CDR1 and CDR2: SGHAT and FQNNGV. In DNA form, the CDR3 reads TGTGCCAGCAGCTTAGCACCCGGGGCGGGACTCGTTTACTTC. This sequence encodes CASSLAPGAGLVYF.

The genes are TRBV5-4 and TRBJ2-5; maybe TRBD2 (5 bases). The CDR3 is made up of 12 amino acids. The V gene's germline CDR1 is SGHNT and CDR2 YYREEE (reference sequence). V lost 2 bases and J lost 10, with 12 bases in between. In DNA, the CDR3 is TGTGCCAGCAGCTTCGGACTGTCTGGCCAGTACTTC. This translates into CASSFGLSGQYF.

The chain links TRBV6-5 to TRBJ2-3; 8 bases line up with TRBD1. The CDR3 length is 15 residues. V was pared by 5 bases and J by 2 bases, with 6 bases of the junction left unmatched. Germline V lookup: CDR1 MNHEY, CDR2 SVGAGI. The CDR3 spells CASSTRTGITDTQYF. The DNA for the CDR3 is TGTGCCAGCAGTACACGGACAGGGATCACAGATACGCAGTATTTT.

The rearrangement links TRBV4-3 to TRBJ1-2; D is perhaps TRBD1 (5 bases). Trimming cost V 2 bases and J 4 bases, with 14 bases left between them. Germline V gene data show CDR1 as LGHNA and CDR2 as YSLEER. This CDR3 comprises 15 residues. CDR3 region: CASSQTTDRTYGYTF. CDR3 coding DNA: TGCGCCAGCAGCCAAACTACTGACAGAACCTATGGCTACACCTTC.

The V call is TRBV2, the J call TRBJ1-5; a weak D match, TRBD1 (5 bases). Per the germline V gene, CDR1 is SNHLY and CDR2 is FYNNEI. CDR3 length equals 14 residues. V lost 6 bases to trimming and J lost 4 bases, with 13 bases between them. CDR3: CASSAQGGNQPQHF. DNA for the CDR3: TGTGCCAGCAGCGCTCAGGGAGGGAATCAGCCCCAGCATTTT.

This clone was found a few times. V gene TRBV6-1 combines with J gene TRBJ1-3; 10 nucleotides line up with TRBD1. Germline CDR1 reads MNHNS; CDR2 reads SASEGT. J lost 2 bases, V lost 9 bases, and 1 base had no gene match. The CDR3 is made up of 13 amino acids. DNA for the CDR3: TGTGCCAGTGGACAGGGGGCTGGAAACACCATATATTTT. Protein: CASGQGAGNTIYF.

In this sample, this clone turned up once. V is TRBV10-3 and J is TRBJ2-3; 10 bases match TRBD2. CDR3 length: 15 amino acids. The germline V gene encodes CDR1 ENHRY and CDR2 SYGVKD. V was clipped by 4 bases and J by 2 bases; unmatched bases: 3. The CDR3 coding sequence is TGTGCCATCAGTGCTCTAGCGGGGGTCACAGATACGCAGTATTTT. It specifies CAISALAGVTDTQYF.

CDR3 bases: TGTGCCAGCAGCGGGGAGACGCAGTATTTT. Translating it yields CASSGETQYF. The genes are TRBV9 and TRBJ2-3; maybe TRBD2 (5 bases). The CDR3 runs 10 residues. V lost 3 bases to trimming and J lost 9 bases, with 5 bases between them. The germline V gene encodes CDR1 SGDLS and CDR2 YYNGEE.

The V gene is TRBV20-1, the J gene TRBJ2-5, with unresolved D. CDR3 size: 11 residues. Germline values: CDR1 DFQATT, CDR2 SNEGSKA (reference sequence). V lost 6 bases and J 3 bases, leaving 8 bases between the germline ends. The CDR3 loop reads CSARGEETQYF. The CDR3 DNA is TGCAGTGCCCGTGGAGAAGAGACCCAGTACTTC.

This clone was counted a single time. V and J are TRBV9 and TRBJ2-4; 10 bases agree with TRBD1. Germline values: CDR1 SGDLS, CDR2 YYNGEE. The CDR3 has 17 residues. With 3 bases clipped from V and 2 bases from J, the junction kept 8 bases outside the gene matches. CDR3 DNA sequence: TGTGCCAGCAGCGAGGGACAGGGGCTAATGTCCAAAAACATTCAGTACTTC. Protein sequence: CASSEGQGLMSKNIQYF. Full variable domain (missing parts from reference TRBV9 and TRBJ2-4): DSGVTQTPKHLITATGQRVTLRCSPRSGDLSVYWYQQSLDQGLQFLIQYYNGEERAKGNILERFSAQQFPDLHSELNLSSLELGDSALYFCASSEGQGLMSKNIQYFGAGTRLSVL.